The 15 T cell receptor beta chains given below trace back to one sample, sequenced in a study of T cell responses to AZD1222 COVID-19 vaccine. Assay: immunoSEQ multiplex PCR; the TCRdb copy retains only in-frame clones and omits some. The sample lists 75,000 to 100,000 clones, about 89% occurring once. This specimen consisted of peripheral blood, obtained on day 0 of AZD1222 vaccination. Receptor source: an adult in good health.

CDR3 nucleotide sequence: TGCAGTGCAGGGGGCAATGAAGCTTTCTTT. It translates to CSAGGNEAFF. This chain links TRBV20-1 with TRBJ1-1; 7 nucleotides align to TRBD1. Losses at the gene ends were 6 bases for V and 7 bases for J; bases not matched to a gene: 2. The CDR3 has 10 amino acids. The germline gives CDR1 DFQATT, CDR2 SNEGSKA (reference sequence).

The chain couples TRBV7-3 to TRBJ2-7; 9 nucleotides line up with TRBD1. V lost 2 bases, J lost 6 bases, and 2 bases stayed unmatched. The length of the CDR3 is 13 residues. The V gene's germline CDR1 is SGHTA and CDR2 FQGTGA. CDR3 bases: TGTGCCAGCAGCTTAGAGACAGGGGGCGAGCAGTACTTC. The encoded protein is CASSLETGGEQYF.

The rearrangement links TRBV18 to TRBJ2-7, with D maybe TRBD2 (6 bases). Trimming removed 2 bases from V and 4 bases from J, with 18 bases in between. Germline V gives CDR1 KGHSH, CDR2 LQKENI. The CDR3 sequence is 16 residues long. The CDR3 DNA is TGTGCCAGCTCACCAGATCGGCGGGGCGGTAGGTACGAGCAGTACTTC. It encodes CASSPDRRGGRYEQYF.

J is TRBJ2-2 and V is TRBV9; 8 nucleotides match TRBD2. V gave up 3 bases and J gave up 0 bases; unmatched junction bases: 4. Germline V gives CDR1 SGDLS, CDR2 YYNGEE. The CDR3 runs 16 residues. CDR3 sequence: CASSGTSGANTGELFF. The CDR3 DNA reads TGTGCCAGCAGCGGTACTAGCGGCGCGAACACCGGGGAGCTGTTTTTT. The full variable domain, in which reference TRBV9 and TRBJ2-2 provide the parts outside the CDR3, is DSGVTQTPKHLITATGQRVTLRCSPRSGDLSVYWYQQSLDQGLQFLIQYYNGEERAKGNILERFSAQQFPDLHSELNLSSLELGDSALYFCASSGTSGANTGELFFGEGSRLTVL.

This clone turned up a few times. The chain combines TRBV5-1 with TRBJ2-7; D assignment may be TRBD1 or TRBD2 (5 bases each). Germline V gene sequence: CDR1 SGHRS, CDR2 YFSETQ. CDR3 length: 13 amino acids. Trimming took 2 bases from V and 3 from J, leaving 9 bases between them. CDR3 nucleotides: TGCGCCAGCAGCTTCCGGGACCTCTACGAGCAGTACTTC. It is translated as CASSFRDLYEQYF.

The chain has TRBV25-1 and TRBJ1-2; TRBD1 might be the D (6 bases). This CDR3 spans 15 amino acids. Trimming removed 3 bases from V and 2 bases from J, with 13 bases in between. Germline-derived CDR1 and CDR2 are MGHDK and SYGVNS. This CDR3 reads CASSDSRTGNYGYTF. The CDR3 nucleotides are TGTGCCAGCAGTGATTCCCGCACAGGGAACTATGGCTACACCTTC.

The CDR3 bases are TGTGCCAGCAGCTTAGACCGGGCCAGCAGTGGAACAGATACGCAGTATTTT. This encodes CASSLDRASSGTDTQYF. The genes are TRBV11-3 and TRBJ2-3, with D unresolved. V lost 0 bases and J lost 3, with 16 bases in between. The CDR3 has 17 residues. Germline CDR1 is SGHNT and CDR2 is YENEEA.

V gene TRBV4-3 combines with J gene TRBJ2-3; D is unclear. Looked up from germline, CDR1 is LGHNA and CDR2 is YSLEER. V was shortened by 0 bases and J by 2 bases, with 18 bases between the two germline ends. The CDR3 is 18 amino acids. The CDR3 bases are TGCGCCAGCAGCCAAGATTTCATGTATTCGGGTTACACAGATACGCAGTATTTT. This translates into CASSQDFMYSGYTDTQYF.

The chain employs TRBV4-3 and TRBJ1-5; D uncertain. Trimming cost V 1 base and J 6 bases, with 7 bases left between them. This CDR3 is built from 13 residues. CDR1 is LGHNA, CDR2 YSLEER, per germline. The CDR3 DNA follows: TGCGCCAGCAGCCAAGCTCGGGGTCAGCCCCAGCATTTT. The encoded protein is CASSQARGQPQHF.

The rearrangement links TRBV6-5 to TRBJ1-6; 8 bases align to TRBD1. The CDR3 is 13 amino acids. The germline V gene has CDR1 MNHEY and CDR2 SVGAGI. The ends lost 5 bases at V and 7 bases at J; junction bases unmatched: 1. The CDR3 sequence is CASSQGANSPLHF. The CDR3 DNA reads TGTGCCAGCAGTCAGGGGGCAAATTCACCCCTCCACTTT.

The chain employs TRBV12-3 or TRBV12-4 and TRBJ1-5; D unresolved. The CDR3 runs to 13 residues. The germline V and J ends were trimmed by 3 bases and 3 bases, with 6 bases remaining between them. DNA of the CDR3: TGTGCCAGCAGTTTTAGGGACAATCAGCCCCAGCATTTT. The encoded protein is CASSFRDNQPQHF.

The rearrangement links TRBV7-2 to TRBJ2-1; D is unclear. Germline CDR1 reads SGHTA; CDR2 reads FQGNSA. This CDR3 has 14 amino acids. V was clipped by 4 bases and J by 6 bases, with 13 bases between them. CDR3 region: CASSSILSSNEQFF. In DNA form, the CDR3 reads TGTGCCAGCAGCTCGATCCTCAGTAGCAATGAGCAGTTCTTC.

The chain combines TRBV10-3 with TRBJ2-7; D is perhaps TRBD2 (6 bases). This CDR3 is built from 13 residues. Germline-derived CDR1 and CDR2 are ENHRY and SYGVKD. The V end was cut by 3 bases, the J end by 3 bases, with 9 bases between. CDR3 coding DNA: TGTGCCATCAGTGAAGGGGAGGACTACGAGCAGTACTTC. Its translation is CAISEGEDYEQYF.

This chain connects TRBV20-1 to TRBJ2-5, with D hard to call. The CDR3 has 11 amino acids. CDR1 is DFQATT, CDR2 SNEGSKA, per germline (reference sequence). The V end was cut by 1 base, the J end by 4 bases, with 4 bases between. The CDR3 region has the DNA TGCAGTGCTAGAGGTGGAGAGACCCAGTACTTC. This encodes CSARGGETQYF.

This sequence joins TRBV9 and TRBJ1-5; D uncertain. CDR3 length equals 14 residues. Germline V CDR1 and CDR2: SGDLS, YYNGEE. Between the trimmed V and J ends, which lost 3 bases and 4 bases, there was a span of 11 bases. The CDR3 sequence is CASSDSKANQPQHF. The CDR3 DNA follows: TGTGCCAGCAGCGATTCCAAAGCTAATCAGCCCCAGCATTTT. The full variable domain, with the rest looked up from reference TRBV9 and TRBJ1-5, is DSGVTQTPKHLITATGQRVTLRCSPRSGDLSVYWYQQSLDQGLQFLIQYYNGEERAKGNILERFSAQQFPDLHSELNLSSLELGDSALYFCASSDSKANQPQHFGDGTRLSIL.